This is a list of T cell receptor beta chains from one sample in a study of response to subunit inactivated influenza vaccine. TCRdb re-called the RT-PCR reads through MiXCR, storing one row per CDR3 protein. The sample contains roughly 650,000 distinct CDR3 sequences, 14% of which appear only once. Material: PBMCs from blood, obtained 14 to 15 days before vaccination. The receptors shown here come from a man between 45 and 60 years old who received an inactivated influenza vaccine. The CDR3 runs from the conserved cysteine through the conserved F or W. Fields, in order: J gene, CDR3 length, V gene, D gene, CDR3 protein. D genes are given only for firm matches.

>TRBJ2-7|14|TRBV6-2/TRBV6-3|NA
CASSYFDRAYEQYF
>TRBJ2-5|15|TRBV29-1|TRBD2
CSVVPLAGAHETQYF
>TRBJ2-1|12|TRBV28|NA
CASSSQTGVQFF
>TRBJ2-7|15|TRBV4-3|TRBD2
CASSQVAGGSYEQYF
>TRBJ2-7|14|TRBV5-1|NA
CASSPGPDSYEQYF
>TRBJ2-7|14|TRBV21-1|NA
CASSKFNSQYEQYF
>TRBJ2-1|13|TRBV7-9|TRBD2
CASSAGLAPEQFF
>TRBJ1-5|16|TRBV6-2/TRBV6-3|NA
CASRPRTGPRRQLQHF
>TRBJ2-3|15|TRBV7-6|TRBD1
CASSPRTGSTDTQYF
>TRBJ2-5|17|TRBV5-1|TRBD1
CASTLSVYGTGEETQYF
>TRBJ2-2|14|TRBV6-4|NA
CASSDQTFTGELFF
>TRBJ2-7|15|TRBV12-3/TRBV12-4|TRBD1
CASSLKGDRAYEQYF
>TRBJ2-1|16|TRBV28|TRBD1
CASREPGTGAYNEQFF
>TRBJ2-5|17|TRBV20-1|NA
CSARELKSGPYQETQYF